This passage covers 28 T cell receptor beta chains from one sample sequenced in a study of blood T cell repertoires in COVID-19. Profiling relied on immunoSEQ multiplex PCR, and the TCRdb table lists in-frame clones only, not all of them. The repertoire holds under 200,000 clones, with 70% to 90% as singletons. Sequenced material: peripheral blood. The receptors here all came from a man in his sixties with active or convalescent COVID-19.

The chain combines TRBV14 with TRBJ2-7; D unresolved. CDR3 length: 15 amino acids. The germline V gene has CDR1 SGHDN and CDR2 FVKESK. V lost 0 bases and J lost 0, with 9 bases in between. CDR3 in DNA: TGTGCCAGCAGCCAAGATGAGGTTAGCTCCTACGAGCAGTACTTC. As protein: CASSQDEVSSYEQYF.

The rearrangement links TRBV29-1 to TRBJ1-3; 7 bases are a match to TRBD1. Germline assignment: CDR1 SQVTM and CDR2 ANQGSEA. The CDR3 spans 15 residues. V lost 4 bases, J lost 0 bases, and 6 bases stayed unmatched. The CDR3 DNA reads TGCAGCGTTGCTCCAGGGGGGAGCTCTGGAAACACCATATATTTT. It translates to CSVAPGGSSGNTIYF.

A single count supports this clone. This chain links TRBV19 with TRBJ1-1, with D unclear. The ends were cut back, 5 bases at V and 3 bases at J, with 13 bases in the middle. There are 14 residues in the CDR3. Germline V gives CDR1 LNHDA, CDR2 SQIVND (reference sequence). The CDR3 loop is CASSGTAVHTEAFF. The CDR3 DNA reads as TGTGCCAGTAGTGGAACAGCAGTCCACACTGAAGCTTTCTTT.

This clone came up once. V usage is TRBV18 and J usage is TRBJ1-3; 9 nucleotides match TRBD1. The CDR3 length is 17 residues. From germline, CDR1 is KGHSH and CDR2 LQKENI. V shed 2 bases, J shed 2 bases, and the junction held 7 bases outside the gene matches. The CDR3 DNA follows: TGTGCCAGCTCACCAACAGGGGGCGCAGACACTGGAAACACCATATATTTT. Protein product: CASSPTGGADTGNTIYF.

Regarding this clone: This CDR3 is also generated by other DNA sequences in the sample. The rearrangement links TRBV5-1 to TRBJ1-1; 9 nucleotides align to TRBD1. Trimming took 3 bases from V and 4 from J; bases not matched to a gene: 4. CDR1 and CDR2 (germline): SGHRS, YFSETQ. The CDR3 is 14 residues long. The CDR3 loop is CASSSGTGSTEAFF. Here the CDR3 DNA reads TGCGCCAGCAGCTCGGGGACAGGGAGCACTGAAGCTTTCTTT.

This clone came up once. The chain combines TRBV5-1 with TRBJ1-1; D unclear. Germline values: CDR1 SGHRS, CDR2 YFSETQ. Trimming shortened V by 4 bases and J by 1 base, and 8 bases separated the two germline ends. CDR3 length equals 13 residues. CDR3 bases: TGCGCCAGCAGCGGGGAGAAGAACACTGAAGCTTTCTTT. It translates to CASSGEKNTEAFF.

The genes are TRBV6-5 and TRBJ2-2; 8 bases match TRBD2. This CDR3 contains 15 residues. J gave up 4 bases and V 1 base, and 2 bases lay outside the gene matches. Germline loops: CDR1 MNHEY, CDR2 SVGAGI. CDR3 residues: CASSYWAGGTGELFF. The CDR3 DNA sequence: TGTGCCAGCAGTTACTGGGCGGGGGGCACCGGGGAGCTGTTTTTT.

The chain links TRBV4-1 to TRBJ1-2; D is perhaps TRBD1 (6 bases). This CDR3 spans 14 amino acids. Per germline, CDR1 MGHRA and CDR2 YSYEKL. Trimming took off 4 bases at V and 4 bases at J, with 13 bases between the two ends. Written as DNA, the CDR3 is TGCGCCAGCAGCCCGCAACAGGGTGTCTATGGCTACACCTTC. It codes for CASSPQQGVYGYTF.

The chain has TRBV5-1 and TRBJ1-2; D is possibly TRBD1 (6 bases). Deletions cut 2 bases from V and 6 bases from J, with 11 bases between. CDR3 length: 13 amino acids. Germline V CDR1 and CDR2: SGHRS, YFSETQ. CDR3 sequence: CASSLTGIDGYTF. In DNA, the CDR3 is TGCGCCAGCAGCTTAACAGGGATCGATGGCTACACCTTC.

The chain combines TRBV4-2 with TRBJ2-3; 10 bases map to TRBD2. Germline V CDR1 and CDR2: LGHNA, YNFKEQ. V lost 1 base to trimming and J lost 0 bases; unmatched junction nucleotides: 4. This CDR3 contains 17 residues. The CDR3 sequence: CASSQGTSGPSTDTQYF. CDR3 sequence (DNA): TGTGCCAGCAGCCAAGGGACTAGCGGACCTAGCACAGATACGCAGTATTTT.

The count of this clone is one. The rearrangement uses TRBV18 and TRBJ2-1; D call uncertain. Deletions cut 4 bases from V and 4 bases from J, with 14 bases between. Germline V gene sequence: CDR1 KGHSH, CDR2 LQKENI. This CDR3 comprises 15 residues. The CDR3 here is CASSLRQASYNEQFF. In DNA, the CDR3 is TGTGCCAGCTCACTCCGACAAGCCTCTTACAATGAGCAGTTCTTC.

The chain carries TRBV9 and TRBJ2-5; the match to TRBD1 covers 7 bases. The CDR3 covers 14 residues. Germline loops: CDR1 SGDLS, CDR2 YYNGEE. J was trimmed by 7 bases and V by 4 bases; bases with no gene match: 10. The CDR3 DNA is TGTGCCAGCAGCCCCGGACAGGTGAAAGGGACCCAGTACTTC. Amino acid sequence: CASSPGQVKGTQYF.

This clone has just one count. The V and J genes are TRBV3-1 (or the pseudogene TRBV3-2) and TRBJ2-1; 7 bases agree with TRBD1. Trimming removed 5 bases from V and 8 bases from J; junction bases left unmatched: 6. The germline CDR1 and CDR2 sequences are LGHDT and YNNKEL (reference sequence). This CDR3 has 13 residues. Written as DNA, the CDR3 is TGTGCCAGCAGCTCATCTGACAGGGATGAGCAGTTCTTC. It is translated as CASSSSDRDEQFF.

CDR3 sequence: CASSRDREGVWEKLFF. The CDR3 DNA reads as TGTGCCAGTAGTCGGGACAGGGAGGGGGTTTGGGAAAAACTGTTTTTT. The genes are TRBV19 and TRBJ1-4; 9 nucleotides match TRBD1. With 5 bases clipped from V and 8 bases from J, the junction kept 12 bases outside the gene matches. Germline V gene sequence: CDR1 LNHDA, CDR2 SQIVND (reference sequence). The CDR3 length is 16 residues.

This chain uses TRBV2 with TRBJ2-7, with 8 bases that match TRBD1. The CDR3 extends over 14 amino acids. V shed 6 bases, J shed 3 bases, and the junction held 7 bases outside the gene matches. The V gene's germline CDR1 is SNHLY and CDR2 FYNNEI. DNA for the CDR3: TGTGCCAGCAGGTCCCAGGGGGCAGGCTACGAGCAGTACTTC. This codes for CASRSQGAGYEQYF.

The gene calls are TRBV7-9 and TRBJ1-1; a possible D gene is TRBD1 (5 bases). Germline CDR1 SEHNR, CDR2 FQNEAQ (reference sequence). The ends were cut back, 6 bases at V and 0 bases at J, with 11 bases in the middle. The CDR3 has 14 residues. CDR3 sequence reads: CASRRQRMNTEAFF. CDR3 sequence (DNA): TGTGCCAGCAGACGACAGAGAATGAACACTGAAGCTTTCTTT.

The chain combines TRBV10-3 with TRBJ1-2, with D perhaps TRBD1 (6 bases). V was cut by 11 bases and J by 2 bases, with 12 bases left in between. The CDR3 contains 12 residues. Germline V lookup: CDR1 ENHRY, CDR2 SYGVKD. CDR3 in DNA: TGTGCCGTCGGACAGCCCAACTATGGCTACACCTTC. Translating it yields CAVGQPNYGYTF.

The chain employs TRBV5-5 and TRBJ1-5; 10 bases match TRBD1. With V trimmed by 0 bases and J by 6 bases, 3 bases remained unmatched. From germline, CDR1 is SGHKS and CDR2 YYEKEE (reference sequence). CDR3 size: 15 residues. The CDR3 reads CASSLGQGAVQPQHF. The CDR3 DNA is TGTGCCAGCAGCTTGGGACAGGGGGCGGTTCAGCCCCAGCATTTT.

The genes are TRBV11-2 and TRBJ1-1, with D hard to call. Trimming stripped 2 bases from V and 2 bases from J, with 12 bases between. The V gene's germline CDR1 is SGHAT and CDR2 FQNNGV. The CDR3 loop spans 15 amino acids. CDR3 in DNA: TGTGCCAGCAGCTTACTCCCAGGATTTAACACTGAAGCTTTCTTT. This codes for CASSLLPGFNTEAFF.

This clone has more than one count but fewer than ten. The rearrangement uses TRBV19 and TRBJ2-7, with a weak D call TRBD1 (5 bases). The V and J ends lost 1 base and 0 bases respectively, with 10 bases between them. Germline values: CDR1 LNHDA, CDR2 SQIVND (reference sequence). The CDR3 covers 15 residues. The CDR3 nucleotides read TGTGCCAGTAGTATAGTGAGGCAGGGCTCCTACGAGCAGTACTTC. Its protein product is CASSIVRQGSYEQYF.

The chain carries TRBV25-1 and TRBJ2-7; D is perhaps TRBD2 (6 bases). The germline gives CDR1 MGHDK, CDR2 SYGVNS. This CDR3 is built from 13 residues. V was shortened by 6 bases and J by 2 bases, with 11 bases between the two germline ends. CDR3: CASSGTGPYEQYF. The CDR3 DNA reads as TGTGCCAGCAGCGGGACTGGCCCCTACGAGCAGTACTTC.

The chain combines TRBV6-5 with TRBJ1-1; D is possibly TRBD1 (5 bases). The CDR3 has 15 residues. Trimming removed 0 bases at V and 1 base at J, with 9 bases between. CDR1 is MNHEY, CDR2 SVGAGI, per germline. The CDR3 loop reads CASSYSRARNTEAFF. The CDR3 DNA follows: TGTGCCAGCAGTTACTCCAGGGCCCGGAACACTGAAGCTTTCTTT.

This clone was observed a handful of times. The chain employs TRBV5-1 and TRBJ1-1, with D possibly matching TRBD1 (5 bases). The V and J ends lost 6 bases and 3 bases respectively, with 12 bases between them. The germline V gene encodes CDR1 SGHRS and CDR2 YFSETQ. This CDR3 has 13 amino acids. CDR3 amino acids: CASKPTGDTEAFF. CDR3 nucleotides: TGCGCCAGCAAGCCCACGGGGGACACTGAAGCTTTCTTT.

The V call is TRBV10-3, the J call TRBJ2-1, with TRBD2 identical over 8 bases. Unmatched junction bases numbered 3, after V lost 6 bases and J lost 2 bases. The CDR3 totals 14 residues. The germline gives CDR1 ENHRY, CDR2 SYGVKD. CDR3 loop: CAISRGLAYNEQFF. The CDR3 DNA reads TGTGCCATCAGCCGGGGACTAGCCTACAATGAGCAGTTCTTC.

The rearrangement joins TRBV7-9 to TRBJ1-3; 8 nucleotides align to TRBD1. Germline loops: CDR1 SEHNR, CDR2 FQNEAQ (reference sequence). Trimming at V came to 6 bases and at J to 1 base, leaving 5 bases not matched to a gene. The CDR3 runs 15 residues. DNA for the CDR3: TGTGCCAGCAGGTCCGACAGGGGATCTGGAAACACCATATATTTT. Its protein product is CASRSDRGSGNTIYF.

The chain recombines TRBV2 with TRBJ1-6; weak D call: TRBD1 (6 bases). The length of the CDR3 is 15 residues. Germline V gene data show CDR1 as SNHLY and CDR2 as FYNNEI. The V and J ends lost 6 bases and 7 bases respectively, with 16 bases between them. In DNA form, the CDR3 reads TGTGCCAGCAGACCGTTTTCGGGACAAAATTCACCCCTCCACTTT. This translates into CASRPFSGQNSPLHF.

This chain joins TRBV3-1 (or the pseudogene TRBV3-2) and TRBJ1-5; TRBD1 matches at 7 bases. V shed 6 bases, J shed 0 bases, and the junction held 2 bases outside the gene matches. This CDR3 is 14 amino acids long. Germline V gene sequence: CDR1 LGHDT, CDR2 YNNKEL (reference sequence). The CDR3 loop reads CASSHRGSNQPQHF. In DNA form, the CDR3 reads TGTGCCAGCAGTCACAGGGGTAGCAATCAGCCCCAGCATTTT.

J is TRBJ1-5 and V is TRBV19, with TRBD1 matching 12 bases. CDR3 size: 15 residues. CDR1 is LNHDA, CDR2 SQIVND, per germline (reference sequence). V shed 6 bases and J 11 bases; nucleotides not matched to a gene: 11. The CDR3 reads CASSSPPGQGATQHF. The CDR3 DNA is TGTGCCAGTAGCTCCCCACCGGGACAGGGGGCGACCCAGCATTTT.